This is a list of T cell receptor beta chains from one sample in a study of cytomegalovirus exposure and HLA in healthy donors. The assay was immunoSEQ multiplex PCR, and TCRdb's table has in-frame clones only and misses some. The sample holds 100,000 to 150,000 clones, about 81% seen once. The sequenced sample was PBMCs. The receptor source for this set is a middle-aged man in good health and CMV-seronegative. CDR3s include the opening cysteine and the closing phenylalanine or tryptophan. A D gene is named only where the DNA matches it firmly. A row's size may be missing; if present it is once, few, many or a size class.

v_gene	d_gene	abundance	j_gene	CDR3aa	CDR3nt
TRBV5-4	.	.	TRBJ1-1	CASSFSTELYTEAFF	TGTGCCAGCAGCTTTTCGACAGAACTCTACACTGAAGCTTTCTTT
TRBV21-1	.	.	TRBJ1-2	CASSKEGQAQSYGYTF	TGTGCCAGCAGCAAAGAGGGACAAGCCCAATCCTATGGCTACACCTTC
TRBV4-3	.	.	TRBJ1-2	CASSQDLGGSYGYTF	TGCGCCAGCAGCCAAGATCTCGGAGGGTCCTACGGCTACACCTTC
TRBV5-1	.	.	TRBJ2-7	CASQNFPSSGYEQYF	TGCGCCAGCCAAAATTTCCCTTCGAGCGGCTACGAGCAGTACTTC
TRBV10-3	.	.	TRBJ1-3	CAISPPGSSGNTIYF	TGTGCCATCAGTCCCCCAGGCAGCTCTGGAAACACCATATATTTT
TRBV6-5	.	few	TRBJ1-1	CASRDGGYAFF	TGTGCCAGCAGGGATGGGGGGTACGCTTTCTTT
TRBV6-5	.	.	TRBJ1-1	CASSYLGTGGTEAFF	TGTGCCAGCAGTTACTTGGGGACGGGAGGGACTGAAGCTTTCTTT
TRBV7-9	TRBD1	.	TRBJ1-2	CASSVGQGYGYTF	TGTGCCAGCAGCGTCGGACAGGGCTACGGCTACACCTTC
TRBV19	TRBD2	.	TRBJ2-3	CASSIRAGGDTQYF	TGTGCCAGTAGTATCCGAGCGGGAGGAGATACGCAGTATTTT
TRBV19	.	.	TRBJ1-2	CASSKGVTTSKYGYTF	TGTGCCAGTAGTAAAGGGGTTACAACGTCAAAATATGGCTACACCTTC
TRBV5-1	.	.	TRBJ2-2	CASSLQGTGELFF	TGCGCCAGCAGCTTGCAGGGTACCGGGGAGCTGTTTTTT
TRBV29-1	.	few	TRBJ2-7	CSVAIGSYEQYF	TGCAGCGTTGCTATCGGCTCCTACGAGCAGTACTTC
TRBV10-3	.	.	TRBJ1-1	CAISVGQLNTEAFF	TGTGCCATCAGTGTCGGACAGTTGAACACTGAAGCTTTCTTT
TRBV4-3	.	.	TRBJ2-1	CASSLHRVSNEQFF	TGCGCCAGCAGCCTCCACAGGGTGAGCAATGAGCAGTTCTTC
TRBV2	.	.	TRBJ2-3	CASLPGSSTDTQYF	TGTGCCAGCCTGCCGGGTTCTAGCACAGATACGCAGTATTTT
TRBV19	.	.	TRBJ2-2	CASSISSGELFF	TGTGCCAGTAGTATCTCTTCCGGGGAGCTGTTTTTT
TRBV19	.	.	TRBJ2-3	CASTTTRAPTDTQYF	TGTGCCAGTACAACCACCAGGGCACCCACAGATACGCAGTATTTT
TRBV4-3	.	.	TRBJ1-1	CASSQKNREHEAFF	TGCGCCAGCAGCCAAAAGAACAGGGAACATGAAGCTTTCTTT
TRBV6-4	TRBD1	many	TRBJ2-3	CASSGTGGTDTQYF	TGTGCCAGCAGTGGGACAGGGGGCACAGATACGCAGTATTTT
TRBV27	TRBD2	.	TRBJ2-4	CASSLLVSGRVRDLNIQYF	TGTGCCAGCAGTTTATTAGTTAGCGGGAGGGTCCGTGATCTAAACATTCAGTACTTC
TRBV28	.	few	TRBJ2-2	CASSPHGGTGELFF	TGTGCCAGCAGCCCCCACGGCGGAACCGGGGAGCTGTTTTTT
TRBV10-3	TRBD1	.	TRBJ2-7	CAIRPGSGGDEQYF	TGCGCCATCCGCCCAGGTTCAGGGGGCGACGAGCAGTACTTC
TRBV30	TRBD2	.	TRBJ2-7	CAWSRGLGDYEQYF	TGTGCCTGGAGTCGGGGACTAGGAGATTACGAGCAGTACTTC
TRBV9	.	.	TRBJ1-1	CASSVDLARATEAFF	TGTGCCAGCAGCGTAGACTTAGCAAGAGCCACTGAAGCTTTCTTT
TRBV29-1	.	.	TRBJ1-2	CSVVGGNYGYTF	TGCAGCGTTGTCGGCGGTAACTATGGCTACACCTTC
TRBV7-2	.	.	TRBJ2-2	CASSFDRNTGELFF	TGTGCCAGCAGCTTCGACAGGAACACCGGGGAGCTGTTTTTT
TRBV7-2	TRBD2	.	TRBJ2-3	CASSLALAGGRGTQYF	TGTGCCAGCAGCTTAGCACTAGCGGGGGGCCGGGGTACGCAGTATTTT
TRBV6-5	TRBD2	.	TRBJ2-2	CASSYASSGNTGELFF	TGTGCCAGCAGTTACGCGTCTAGCGGTAACACCGGGGAGCTGTTTTTT
TRBV15	TRBD2	.	TRBJ2-7	CATSRAGGEQYF	TGTGCCACCAGCAGAGCGGGGGGCGAGCAGTACTTC
TRBV4-1	TRBD1	.	TRBJ2-1	CASSQAGQGTHNEQFF	TGCGCCAGCAGCCAAGCGGGACAGGGAACCCACAATGAGCAGTTCTTC
TRBV12-5	TRBD1	few	TRBJ1-2	CASGLVFDRENYGYTF	TGTGCTAGTGGTTTGGTTTTCGACAGGGAAAACTATGGCTACACCTTC
TRBV4-3	.	.	TRBJ1-1	CASSQVLTAEAFF	TGCGCCAGCAGCCAAGTCCTAACGGCTGAAGCTTTCTTT
TRBV5-4	.	.	TRBJ1-5	CASSRAGDQPQHF	TGTGCCAGCAGCCGGGCGGGGGATCAGCCCCAGCATTTT
TRBV27	.	.	TRBJ1-1	CASRDRPVTEAFF	TGTGCCAGCAGAGACAGGCCGGTCACTGAAGCTTTCTTT
TRBV11-2	TRBD1	.	TRBJ2-7	CASSPGENRGYEQYF	TGTGCCAGCAGCCCTGGGGAGAACAGGGGTTACGAGCAGTACTTC
TRBV2	.	.	TRBJ2-2	CASSRTMNTGELFF	TGTGCCAGCAGTAGAACAATGAACACCGGGGAGCTGTTTTTT
TRBV7-9	.	.	TRBJ1-2	CASSPLPARESGYTF	TGTGCCAGCAGCCCCCTTCCGGCGAGGGAGAGTGGCTACACCTTC
TRBV7-2	.	once	TRBJ2-4	CASSPQGKGNIQYF	TGTGCCAGCAGCCCACAGGGAAAGGGAAACATTCAGTACTTC
TRBV7-9	TRBD2	.	TRBJ2-1	CASGGTSVHNEQFF	TGTGCCAGCGGGGGGACTAGCGTACACAATGAGCAGTTCTTC
TRBV19	.	.	TRBJ1-5	CASSMEDGDWRAQPQHF	TGTGCCAGTAGTATGGAGGATGGGGACTGGCGGGCTCAGCCCCAGCATTTT
TRBV18	TRBD2	.	TRBJ2-5	CASSGRLAGMETQYF	TGTGCCAGCTCAGGCAGACTAGCGGGGATGGAGACCCAGTACTTC
TRBV2	TRBD2	.	TRBJ2-3	CASSLLLAGVSTDTQYF	TGTGCCAGCAGTCTTTTACTAGCGGGGGTTAGCACAGATACGCAGTATTTT
TRBV6-5	.	.	TRBJ2-7	CASSKGPRGGYEQYF	TGTGCCAGCAGCAAGGGCCCCAGGGGCGGGTACGAGCAGTACTTC
TRBV7-8	TRBD2	once	TRBJ2-7	CASSLEGTSGRFEQYF	TGTGCCAGCAGCTTAGAAGGGACTAGCGGGAGGTTCGAGCAGTACTTC
TRBV4-1	.	.	TRBJ2-7	CASSQEISSPSYEQYF	TGCGCCAGCAGCCAAGAGATAAGTAGTCCCTCCTACGAGCAGTACTTC